This note documents a single T cell receptor (beta chain) sequence. Extracted RNA was reverse transcribed into cDNA, the sequencing template. TCRdb keeps only in-frame clones here, not all; method: immunoSEQ multiplex PCR. The table has 250,000 to 300,000 clones, nearly 60% seen once; the top ten hold about 1.7%. Treatment indicated: oral pan-JAK inhibitor, 5-10 mg twice daily. The sample belongs to a study of CD8+ T cells in alopecia areata. This CDR3 spans 14 amino acids. V was clipped by 2 bases and J by 0 bases, with 7 bases between them. The germline V gene encodes CDR1 SGHRS and CDR2 YFSETQ. This material consisted of CD4+ T cells sorted from blood, taken at week 24, from a patient treated with tofacitinib. This clonotype was obtained from a human donor with alopecia areata. This chain uses TRBV5-1 with TRBJ2-3; D is unclear. CDR3 region: CASSFADSTDTQYF. CDR3 DNA: TGCGCCAGCAGCTTCGCGGACAGCACAGATACGCAGTATTTT.